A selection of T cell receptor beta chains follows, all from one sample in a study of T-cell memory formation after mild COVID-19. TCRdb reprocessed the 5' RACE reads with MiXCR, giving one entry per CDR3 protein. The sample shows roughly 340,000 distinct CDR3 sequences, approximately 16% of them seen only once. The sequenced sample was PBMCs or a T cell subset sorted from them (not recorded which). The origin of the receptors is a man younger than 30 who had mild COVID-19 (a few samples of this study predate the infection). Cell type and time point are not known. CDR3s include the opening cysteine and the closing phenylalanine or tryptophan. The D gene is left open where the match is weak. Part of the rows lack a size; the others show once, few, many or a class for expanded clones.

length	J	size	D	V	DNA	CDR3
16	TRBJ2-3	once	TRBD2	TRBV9	TGTGCCAGCAGCCTTGGCGGGGGGGCCTGGACAGATACGCAGTATTTT	CASSLGGGAWTDTQYF
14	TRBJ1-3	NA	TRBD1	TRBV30	TGTGCCTGGAGCTTAGGACAGGGAAGAAACACCATATATTTT	CAWSLGQGRNTIYF
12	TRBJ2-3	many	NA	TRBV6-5	TGTGCCAGCGGGGGCTCTACAGATACGCAGTATTTT	CASGGSTDTQYF
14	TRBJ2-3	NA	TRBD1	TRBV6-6	TGTGCCAGCGTCTCGCGAGGGGGCTCAGATACGCAGTATTTT	CASVSRGGSDTQYF
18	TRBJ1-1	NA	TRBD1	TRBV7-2	TGTGCCAGCAGCCTCGGACAGGGGGCGATCCCGAGGAACACTGAAGCTTTCTTT	CASSLGQGAIPRNTEAFF
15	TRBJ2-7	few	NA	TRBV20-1	TGCAGTGCTCCTAGGGCGGGTGTCCTAGCCTACGAGCAGTACTTC	CSAPRAGVLAYEQYF
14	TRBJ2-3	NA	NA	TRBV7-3	TGTGCCAGCAGCTTCCGAGGGCTCACAGATACGCAGTATTTT	CASSFRGLTDTQYF
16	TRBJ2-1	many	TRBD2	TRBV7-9	TGTGCCAGCAGCTTAGTACTAGCGGGGGAGCACCATGAGCAGTTCTTC	CASSLVLAGEHHEQFF
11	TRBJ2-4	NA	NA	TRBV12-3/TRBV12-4	TGTGCCAGCAGCGAGGGGGGCATTCAGTACTTC	CASSEGGIQYF
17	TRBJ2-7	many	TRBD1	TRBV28	TGTGCCAGCAGCCCCGCTCGACAGGGCCAGGCCAACTACGAGCAGTACTTC	CASSPARQGQANYEQYF
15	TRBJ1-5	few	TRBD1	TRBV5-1	TGCGCCAGCAGAGAGGGGACAGGGGAAAATCAGCCCCAGCATTTT	CASREGTGENQPQHF
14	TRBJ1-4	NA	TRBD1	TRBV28	TGTGCCAGCAGCCACGGGACAGGGGATGAAAAACTGTTTTTT	CASSHGTGDEKLFF
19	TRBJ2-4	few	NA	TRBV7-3	TGTGCCAGCAGCTTAATTTCGTCGTTGGCAGGGGTCTCCAAAAACATTCAGTACTTC	CASSLISSLAGVSKNIQYF
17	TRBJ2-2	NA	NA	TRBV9	TGTGCCAGCAGCGTAGTAGCTAGCCCAAGATCCACCGGGGAGCTGTTTTTT	CASSVVASPRSTGELFF
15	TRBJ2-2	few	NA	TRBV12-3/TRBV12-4	TGTGCCAGCAGGACCCGACAGGCTGGGACCGGGGAGCTGTTTTTT	CASRTRQAGTGELFF
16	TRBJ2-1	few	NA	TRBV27	TGTGCCAGCAGTTTAGGGGCGGGGGCGACCTACAATGAGCAGTTCTTC	CASSLGAGATYNEQFF
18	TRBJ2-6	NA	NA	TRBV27	TGTGCCAGCAGTACGACCTGGGGCCTCAGCTCTGGGGCCAACGTCCTGACTTTC	CASSTTWGLSSGANVLTF
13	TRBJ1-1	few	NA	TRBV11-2	TGTGCCCCCCCCGGGGAGGGGAAGAATGAAGCTTTCTTT	CAPPGEGKNEAFF
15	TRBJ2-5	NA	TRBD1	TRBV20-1	TGCAGTGCTATTTCAGGGACAGGTATAAAGGGGACCCAGTACTTC	CSAISGTGIKGTQYF
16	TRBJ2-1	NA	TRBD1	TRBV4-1	TGCGCCAGCAGCCAGGGCCGGGACAGGCGTTACAATGAGCAGTTCTTC	CASSQGRDRRYNEQFF
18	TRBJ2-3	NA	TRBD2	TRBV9	TGTGCCAGCAGCCATAAAGGCCTGGCGGGGGTTCCCACAGATACGCAGTATTTT	CASSHKGLAGVPTDTQYF
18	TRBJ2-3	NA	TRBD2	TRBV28	TGTGCCAGCCTCCCCTTAACTAGCGGGGGGCCTCACACAGATACGCAGTATTTT	CASLPLTSGGPHTDTQYF
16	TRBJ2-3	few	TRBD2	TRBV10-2	TGCGCCAGCACCGGACTAGCGGGGCCAAGCACAGATACGCAGTATTTT	CASTGLAGPSTDTQYF
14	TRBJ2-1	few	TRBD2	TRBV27	TGTGCCAGCAGTTTCAGCGGGGTCTTGGATGAGCAGTTCTTC	CASSFSGVLDEQFF
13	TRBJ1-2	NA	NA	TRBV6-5	TGTGCCAGCAGCCTCCGACAGTCGTATGGCTACACCTTC	CASSLRQSYGYTF
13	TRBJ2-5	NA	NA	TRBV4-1	TGCGCCAGCAGGGGATCCCGCAGGGAGACCCAGTACTTC	CASRGSRRETQYF
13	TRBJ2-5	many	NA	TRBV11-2	TGTGCCAGCAGCAGGGGGTTTCAAGAGACCCAGTACTTC	CASSRGFQETQYF
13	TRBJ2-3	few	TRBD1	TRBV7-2	TGTGCCAGCAGCTTCAGGGGGAAGGATACGCAGTATTTT	CASSFRGKDTQYF
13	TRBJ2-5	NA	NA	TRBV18	TGTGCCAGCTCACCATTAAGTCAGGAGACCCAGTACTTC	CASSPLSQETQYF
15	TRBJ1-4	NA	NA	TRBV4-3	TGCGCCAGCAGCCAAGATGGGGGCAGGACTGAAAAACTGTTTTTT	CASSQDGGRTEKLFF
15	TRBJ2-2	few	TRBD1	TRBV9	TGTGCCAGCAGCCACCGGGACAGGGCCACCGGGGAGCTGTTTTTT	CASSHRDRATGELFF
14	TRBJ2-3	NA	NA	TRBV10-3	TGTGCCATAAGACGTAGGAGCCTCACAGATACGCAGTATTTT	CAIRRRSLTDTQYF
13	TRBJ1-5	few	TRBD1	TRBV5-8	TGTGCCAGCAGTATCACAGGGGATCAGCCCCAGCATTTT	CASSITGDQPQHF
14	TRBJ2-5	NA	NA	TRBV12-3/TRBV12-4	TGTGCCAGCAGTTTAGCGGTAGCCCAAGAGACCCAGTACTTC	CASSLAVAQETQYF
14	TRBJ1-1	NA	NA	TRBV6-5	TGTGCCAGCAGTTACACAACAGGGTGGACTGAAGCTTTCTTT	CASSYTTGWTEAFF
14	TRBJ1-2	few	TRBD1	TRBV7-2	TGTGCCAGCAGCACCGGGACAGGGGCGGTTGGCTACACCTTC	CASSTGTGAVGYTF
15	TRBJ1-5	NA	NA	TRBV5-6	TGTGCCAGCAGCTTGTGGGGGGGCTACAATCAGCCCCAGCATTTT	CASSLWGGYNQPQHF
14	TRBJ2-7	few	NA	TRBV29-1	TGCAGCGTTGAATTTTCGGCAGGGGAGTCCGAGCAGTACTTC	CSVEFSAGESEQYF
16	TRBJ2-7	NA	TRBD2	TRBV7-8	TGTGCCAGCAGCTTAACGCCCGGACTAGCGGTACACGAGCAGTACTTC	CASSLTPGLAVHEQYF
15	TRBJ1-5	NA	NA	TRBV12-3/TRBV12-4	TGTGCCAGCAGTTTACGGACAGCCCGCAATCAGCCCCAGCATTTT	CASSLRTARNQPQHF
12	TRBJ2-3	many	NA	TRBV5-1	TGCGCCAGCAGCAAGAAGGGATATACGCAGTATTTT	CASSKKGYTQYF
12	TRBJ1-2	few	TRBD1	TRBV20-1	TGCAGTGCCAATGACAGGGCATGGGGCTACACCTTC	CSANDRAWGYTF
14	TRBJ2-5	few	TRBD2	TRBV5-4	TGTGCCAGCAGCCGCTGGGGGGGCCAAGAGACCCAGTACTTC	CASSRWGGQETQYF
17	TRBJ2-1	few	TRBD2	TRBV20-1	TGCAGTGCTATTGGGCCATTAGGTACTAGCGGGGGGGATGAGCAGTTCTTC	CSAIGPLGTSGGDEQFF
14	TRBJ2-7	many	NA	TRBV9	TGTGCCAGCAGCGGAACCGGATGGGGGTCCGAGCAGTACTTC	CASSGTGWGSEQYF
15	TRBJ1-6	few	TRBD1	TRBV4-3	TGCGCCAGCACCCCGGGGGACAGGGGGCTTGCACCCCTCCACTTT	CASTPGDRGLAPLHF
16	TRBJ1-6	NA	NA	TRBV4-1	TGCGCCAGCAGCCAAGAGGAGCCTAAGCGGGGTTCACCCCTCCACTTT	CASSQEEPKRGSPLHF
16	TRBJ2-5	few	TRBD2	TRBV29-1	TGCAGCGTTGGAGGGACTAGCGGGGGGAAAGGGGAGACCCAGTACTTC	CSVGGTSGGKGETQYF
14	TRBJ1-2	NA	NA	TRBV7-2	TGTGCCAGCAGCCCCAGGGCAAGAGGGTATGGCTACACCTTC	CASSPRARGYGYTF
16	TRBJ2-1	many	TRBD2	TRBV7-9	TGTGCCAGCAGCTTATCGCTAGCGGGGTCCTACAATGAGCAGTTCTTC	CASSLSLAGSYNEQFF
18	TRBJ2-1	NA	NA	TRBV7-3	TGTGCCAGAAGCCGACATCATGGCGTCAGGGGTCACTACAATGAGCAGTTCTTC	CARSRHHGVRGHYNEQFF